These 23 T cell receptor beta chains were all obtained from the same sample, sequenced in a study of beta chain features in type 1 diabetes. Expressed TCRB transcripts were sequenced, since all the RNA that had been isolated was reverse transcribed. Sequencing was performed with immunoSEQ multiplex PCR; in TCRdb, only in-frame clones are kept and a portion is missing. Of 900,000 or so clones listed, around a sixth were seen once; the top ten hold about 0.025%. The material sequenced was naive CD4+ T cells from blood. These receptors were obtained from a young woman in good health.

This chain links TRBV2 with TRBJ2-2; 12 nucleotides agree with TRBD2. This CDR3 is built from 15 residues. Germline CDR1 and CDR2: SNHLY and FYNNEI. J gave up 4 bases and V 5 bases, and 2 bases lay outside the gene matches. DNA of the CDR3: TGTGCCAGCAGTATGACTAGCGGGAGCACCGGGGAGCTGTTTTTT. Protein: CASSMTSGSTGELFF.

The DNA for the CDR3 is TGCGCCAGCAGCTTGGGACTAGTCGTAGATACGCAGTATTTT. This encodes CASSLGLVVDTQYF. The chain joins TRBV5-1 to TRBJ2-3; weak D call: TRBD2 (6 bases). Trimming left V 0 bases short and J 5 bases short, with 10 bases between. Germline lookup yields CDR1 SGHRS and CDR2 YFSETQ. The CDR3 totals 14 residues.

This clone was seen a few times. The chain links TRBV7-2 to TRBJ2-7, with D possibly TRBD1 on 7 matching bases. CDR1 and CDR2 (germline): SGHTA, FQGNSA. Between the trimmed V and J ends, which lost 5 bases and 1 base, there was a span of 12 bases. The CDR3 spans 14 residues. The CDR3 region is CASSAQGGSYEQYF. In DNA form, the CDR3 reads TGTGCCAGCAGCGCCCAGGGGGGTTCCTACGAGCAGTACTTC.

The chain's CDR3 is CASSPSAGGLEQYF. The CDR3 region has the DNA TGTGCCAGCTCACCCTCTGCCGGGGGTCTCGAGCAGTACTTC. The chain couples TRBV18 to TRBJ2-7, with a weak D call TRBD2 (6 bases). Germline CDR1 reads KGHSH; CDR2 reads LQKENI. This CDR3 contains 14 residues. Trimming pared 3 bases from V and 6 bases from J, leaving 15 bases between.

This clone has a handful of counts. The rearrangement uses TRBV18 and TRBJ1-1; 8 bases are shared with TRBD1. This CDR3 has 13 residues. Trimming removed 3 bases from V and 8 bases from J; junction bases left unmatched: 5. Germline V gene sequence: CDR1 KGHSH, CDR2 LQKENI. CDR3 amino acids: CASSPDRVLEAFF. CDR3 bases: TGTGCCAGCTCACCGGACAGGGTGTTAGAAGCTTTCTTT.

J is TRBJ1-6 and V is TRBV2; the D is unclear. Trimming cost V 4 bases and J 9 bases, with 4 bases left between them. Looked up from germline, CDR1 is SNHLY and CDR2 is FYNNEI. This CDR3 comprises 11 residues. Written as DNA, the CDR3 is TGTGCCAGCAGTGGTAGTTCACCCCTCCACTTT. It is translated as CASSGSSPLHF.

There are a few counts of this clone. The same CDR3 arises from other DNA sequences in this sample as well. The rearrangement joins TRBV18 to TRBJ2-7; 14 nucleotides match TRBD2. The V gene's germline CDR1 is KGHSH and CDR2 LQKENI. The trim removed 4 bases at V and 1 base at J, leaving 3 bases unmatched. The CDR3 runs 16 residues. The CDR3 protein is CASSRGLAGVSYEQYF. In DNA form, the CDR3 reads TGTGCCAGCTCACGGGGACTAGCGGGAGTGTCCTACGAGCAGTACTTC.

This clone was detected only a few times. This sequence joins TRBV5-4 and TRBJ2-7; 11 bases are shared with TRBD2. Germline assignment: CDR1 SGHNT and CDR2 YYREEE (reference sequence). V lost 4 bases and J lost 1; bases outside the gene matches: 4. This CDR3 region has 15 residues. CDR3 in amino acids: CASSTLAGGSYEQYF. The CDR3 DNA is TGTGCCAGCAGCACGTTAGCGGGAGGGTCCTACGAGCAGTACTTC.

The chain joins TRBV6-6 to TRBJ2-3; TRBD1 is a possible D gene (5 bases). V was cut by 2 bases and J by 1 base, with 7 bases left in between. The length of the CDR3 is 14 residues. CDR1 MNHNY and CDR2 SVGAGI come from the germline V gene (reference sequence). The CDR3 sequence is CASSYIQGTDTQYF. CDR3 bases: TGTGCCAGCAGTTACATACAGGGCACAGATACGCAGTATTTT.

This clone was seen only a few times. This chain joins TRBV19 and TRBJ2-6, with D possibly being TRBD1 (6 bases). CDR1 is LNHDA and CDR2 is SQIVND in the germline V gene (reference sequence). The CDR3 is made up of 17 amino acids. V was shortened by 3 bases and J by 0 bases, with 12 bases between the two germline ends. The CDR3 loop reads CASSISRGGSGANVLTF. The CDR3 DNA follows: TGTGCCAGTAGTATCTCCAGGGGTGGCTCTGGGGCCAACGTCCTGACTTTC.

This clone was seen only a few times. The chain joins TRBV10-3 to TRBJ2-1; 7 positions match TRBD2. Germline V gives CDR1 ENHRY, CDR2 SYGVKD. Losses at the gene ends were 7 bases for V and 9 bases for J; bases not matched to a gene: 12. This CDR3 comprises 14 residues. This CDR3 is CAIKAGPASSEQFF. The CDR3 DNA is TGTGCCATCAAAGCGGGGCCAGCCTCTAGTGAGCAGTTCTTC.

The chain joins TRBV11-3 to TRBJ2-1; 7 bases align to TRBD2. CDR3 length: 12 residues. The germline V gene has CDR1 SGHNT and CDR2 YENEEA. Losses at the gene ends were 3 bases for V and 10 bases for J; bases not matched to a gene: 3. The CDR3 reads CASSLSGEEQFF. The CDR3 DNA is TGTGCCAGCAGCTTGAGCGGGGAAGAGCAGTTCTTC.

The table lists this clone with a count of one. The chain is built from TRBV28 and TRBJ1-2; perhaps TRBD1 as D (5 bases). Germline V gene sequence: CDR1 MDHEN, CDR2 SYDVKM. This CDR3 is built from 13 residues. V gave up 6 bases and J gave up 4 bases, with 12 bases separating them. The CDR3 DNA follows: TGTGCCAGCAGGCCCCAGGGAGGCTATGGCTACACCTTC. Translated, it gives CASRPQGGYGYTF.

The chain links TRBV7-2 to TRBJ2-1; D unresolved. V was shortened by 3 bases and J by 6 bases, with 18 bases between the two germline ends. Germline V CDR1 and CDR2: SGHTA, FQGNSA. CDR3 size: 16 residues. CDR3 nucleotides: TGTGCCAGCAGCTTGAAGATTCTGAGTAGTGTCAATGAGCAGTTCTTC. It yields the protein CASSLKILSSVNEQFF.

This clone turned up a few times. The rearrangement links TRBV19 to TRBJ1-2; TRBD1 matches 9 bases. With V trimmed by 8 bases and J by 6 bases, 7 bases remained unmatched. Germline V CDR1 and CDR2: LNHDA, SQIVND (reference sequence). This CDR3 has 13 residues. The DNA for the CDR3 is TGTGCCAGTTCACCGGGACAGGGAGATGGCTACACCTTC. This sequence encodes CASSPGQGDGYTF.

V usage is TRBV4-3 and J usage is TRBJ1-2; TRBD1 is a possible D gene (6 bases). The CDR3 spans 15 residues. From germline, CDR1 is LGHNA and CDR2 YSLEER. Trimming cost V 2 bases and J 4 bases, with 14 bases left between them. This CDR3 reads CASSQTTGKGYGYTF. The CDR3 nucleotides are TGCGCCAGCAGCCAAACGACAGGAAAGGGCTATGGCTACACCTTC.

This clone was seen only a few times. The chain couples TRBV7-6 to TRBJ2-1, with D possibly being TRBD2 (5 bases). In germline, CDR1 is SGHVS, CDR2 FNYEAQ. This CDR3 has 15 residues. The V and J ends lost 3 bases and 8 bases respectively, with 17 bases between them. As DNA, the CDR3 is TGTGCCAGCAGCTTCCTAGCAGACCTCGGCGATGAGCAGTTCTTC. This translates into CASSFLADLGDEQFF.

This clone was seen a few times. This CDR3 is also generated by other DNA sequences in the sample. The chain has TRBV5-1 and TRBJ2-1; D may correspond to TRBD1 or TRBD2 (5 bases each). Germline CDR1 and CDR2: SGHRS and YFSETQ. The V and J ends lost 3 bases and 5 bases respectively, with 9 bases between them. This CDR3 is built from 13 residues. The CDR3 nucleotides read TGCGCCAGCAGCTCGGGACGTAACAATGAGCAGTTCTTC. Amino acids: CASSSGRNNEQFF. The full variable domain, in which reference TRBV5-1 and TRBJ2-1 provide the parts outside the CDR3, is KAGVTQTPRYLIKTRGQQVTLSCSPISGHRSVSWYQQTPGQGLQFLFEYFSETQRNKGNFPGRFSGRQFSNSRSEMNVSTLELGDSALYLCASSSGRNNEQFFGPGTRLTVL.

V gene TRBV28 combines with J gene TRBJ2-5, with TRBD1 as a possible D gene (6 bases). The V end lost 3 bases, the J end lost 1 base, and 9 bases lay between the germline ends. The CDR3 consists of 14 residues. Germline V gene lookup returns CDR1 MDHEN and CDR2 SYDVKM. The DNA of the CDR3 is TGTGCCAGCAGTTTCTTGGACAGCCAAGAGACCCAGTACTTC. Translation: CASSFLDSQETQYF.

The sample holds a few counts of this clone. The chain is built from TRBV6-5 and TRBJ2-7; 11 bases map to TRBD2. CDR3 size: 16 residues. The J segment lost 5 bases and the V segment lost 2 bases, leaving 8 bases of the junction unmatched. Germline CDR1 and CDR2: MNHEY and SVGAGI. This chain's CDR3 is CASSYGLAGGRDEQYF. In DNA, the CDR3 is TGTGCCAGCAGTTACGGGCTAGCGGGAGGTCGGGACGAGCAGTACTTC.

This clone has only a few counts. This chain links TRBV29-1 with TRBJ2-2; D is perhaps TRBD1 (6 bases). Germline V CDR1 and CDR2: SQVTM, ANQGSEA. V shed 8 bases and J shed 2 bases, with 15 bases lying between them. The CDR3 sequence is 14 residues long. The CDR3 DNA sequence: TGCAGCCCGCAGCCGGGACAAAACACCGGGGAGCTGTTTTTT. Encoded protein: CSPQPGQNTGELFF.

This clone was found a few times. The identical CDR3 is also encoded by other nucleotide sequences in the sample. The V call is TRBV28, the J call TRBJ1-2; D not resolved. This CDR3 region has 11 residues. Deletions cut 5 bases from V and 1 base from J, with 2 bases between. CDR1 and CDR2 from the germline V gene are MDHEN and SYDVKM. As DNA, the CDR3 is TGTGCCAGCAGTGGTAACTATGGCTACACCTTC. It encodes CASSGNYGYTF.

This clone showed up just once. The rearrangement joins TRBV2 to TRBJ1-3; 7 nucleotides agree with TRBD1. Losses at the gene ends were 5 bases for V and 7 bases for J; bases not matched to a gene: 8. Germline assignment: CDR1 SNHLY and CDR2 FYNNEI. This CDR3 region has 14 residues. The CDR3 here is CASSSPRGDNTIYF. As DNA, the CDR3 is TGTGCCAGCAGTTCCCCCAGGGGGGACAACACCATATATTTT. Variable domain in full (rest from reference TRBV2 and TRBJ1-3): EPEVTQTPSHQVTQMGQEVILRCVPISNHLYFYWYRQILGQKVEFLVSFYNNEISEKSEIFDDQFSVERPDGSNFTLKIRSTKLEDSAMYFCASSSPRGDNTIYFGEGSWLTVV.